This T cell receptor (beta chain) was identified in a study of cytomegalovirus exposure and HLA in healthy donors. V dropped 1 base and J dropped 7 bases, with 7 bases sitting between them. Germline CDR1 and CDR2: DFQATT and SNEGSKA (reference sequence). This CDR3 spans 11 amino acids. This clone was recorded a few times. The PCR used 60 Vbeta and 13 Jbeta primers. TCRdb's table, derived via immunoSEQ multiplex PCR, lists solely in-frame clones and lacks some. Here the sample spans some 150,000 clones, roughly 70% being singletons. The clonotype was recovered from a man between 18 and 35 years old in good health and CMV-seropositive. V usage is TRBV20-1 and J usage is TRBJ1-2; D is perhaps TRBD1 (5 bases). Sequences were obtained from PBMCs. The CDR3 bases are TGCAGTGCTAGAGGACAGTCTGGCTACACCTTC. Its translation is CSARGQSGYTF.